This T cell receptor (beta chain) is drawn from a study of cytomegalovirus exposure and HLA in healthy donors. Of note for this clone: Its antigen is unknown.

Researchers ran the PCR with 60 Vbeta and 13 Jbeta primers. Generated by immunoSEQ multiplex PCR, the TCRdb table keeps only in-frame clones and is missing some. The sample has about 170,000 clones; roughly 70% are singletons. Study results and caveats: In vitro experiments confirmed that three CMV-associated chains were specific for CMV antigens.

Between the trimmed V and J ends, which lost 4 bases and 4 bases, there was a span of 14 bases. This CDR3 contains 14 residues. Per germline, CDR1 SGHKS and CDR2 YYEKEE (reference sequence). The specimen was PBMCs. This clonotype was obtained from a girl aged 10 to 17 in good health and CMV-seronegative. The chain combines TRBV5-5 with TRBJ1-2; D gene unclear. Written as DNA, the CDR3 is TGTGCCAGCAGCCACCCCGACGGAGGCTATGGCTACACCTTC. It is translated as CASSHPDGGYGYTF.